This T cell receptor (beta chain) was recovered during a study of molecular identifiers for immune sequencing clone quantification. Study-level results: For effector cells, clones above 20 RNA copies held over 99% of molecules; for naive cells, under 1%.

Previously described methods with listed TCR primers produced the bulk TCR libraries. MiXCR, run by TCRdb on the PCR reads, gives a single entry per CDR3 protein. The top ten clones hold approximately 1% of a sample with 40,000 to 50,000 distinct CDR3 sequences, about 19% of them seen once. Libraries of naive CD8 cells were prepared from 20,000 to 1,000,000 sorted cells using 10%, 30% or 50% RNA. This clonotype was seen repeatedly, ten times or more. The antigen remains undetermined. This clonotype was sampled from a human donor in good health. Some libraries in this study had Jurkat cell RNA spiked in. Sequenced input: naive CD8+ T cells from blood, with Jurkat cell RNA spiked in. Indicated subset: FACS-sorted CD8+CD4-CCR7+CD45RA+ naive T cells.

The CDR3 sequence is CASSLPGQRKQYF. The DNA of the CDR3 is TGTGCCAGCAGTTTACCGGGACAGAGAAAACAGTACTTC. The V and J genes are TRBV27 and TRBJ2-7, with 7 bases aligning to TRBD1. There are 13 residues in the CDR3. Looked up from germline, CDR1 is MNHEY and CDR2 is SMNVEV (reference sequence). V lost 2 bases and J lost 10; bases outside the gene matches: 8.